Shown below are 15 T cell receptor beta chains from a single sample sequenced in a study of blood T cell repertoires in COVID-19. The table came from immunoSEQ multiplex PCR; TCRdb's copy has only in-frame clones and leaves some out. The sample consists of 260,000 or so clones, under 90% of them appearing once. Sequenced material: PBMCs or T cells enriched from blood (not recorded which). Source of these receptors: a man in his late teens or twenties who had recovered from COVID-19.

The rearrangement joins TRBV30 to TRBJ1-6, with D perhaps matching TRBD1 (5 bases). Germline V gene data show CDR1 as GTSNPN and CDR2 as SVGIG (reference sequence). This CDR3 comprises 15 residues. The V end was cut by 4 bases, the J end by 5 bases, with 15 bases between. CDR3 protein: CAWTAGYSDNSPLHF. The CDR3 nucleotides read TGTGCCTGGACGGCAGGGTATTCGGATAATTCACCCCTCCACTTT.

The J gene is TRBJ2-1, the V gene TRBV6-5; TRBD2 matches at 10 bases. The germline V gene encodes CDR1 MNHEY and CDR2 SVGAGI. With 11 bases clipped from V and 7 bases from J, the junction kept 11 bases outside the gene matches. The CDR3 contains 14 residues. The CDR3 bases are TGTGCCGCAGCAAGGGAGCGGGAGGGGAATGAGCAGTTCTTC. It specifies CAAAREREGNEQFF.

The gene calls are TRBV6-5 and TRBJ2-3, with TRBD2 identical over 7 bases. The germline V gene has CDR1 MNHEY and CDR2 SVGAGI. The CDR3 runs 15 residues. J was trimmed by 1 base and V by 0 bases; bases with no gene match: 1. Here the CDR3 reads CASSYSGGGTDTQYF. The CDR3 bases are TGTGCCAGCAGTTACTCGGGGGGGGGCACAGATACGCAGTATTTT.

This chain connects TRBV6-1 to TRBJ1-4, with D hard to call. Germline V gene lookup returns CDR1 MNHNS and CDR2 SASEGT. The CDR3 contains 17 residues. V was cut by 2 bases and J by 0 bases, with 13 bases left in between. The CDR3 loop is CASSESETAATNEKLFF. The CDR3 DNA sequence: TGTGCCAGCAGTGAATCGGAAACAGCCGCAACTAATGAAAAACTGTTTTTT.

The V and J genes are TRBV14 and TRBJ1-1; D might be TRBD1 (5 bases). This CDR3 has 13 amino acids. Germline V gene sequence: CDR1 SGHDN, CDR2 FVKESK. The germline V and J ends were trimmed by 1 base and 10 bases, with 13 bases remaining between them. The chain's CDR3 is CASSQAMGPTAFF. The DNA of the CDR3 is TGTGCCAGCAGCCAAGCGATGGGGCCCACAGCTTTCTTT.

The chain combines TRBV7-2 with TRBJ1-1; D remains unclear. The V and J ends lost 2 bases and 0 bases respectively, with 7 bases between them. CDR3 length equals 14 residues. CDR1 and CDR2 (germline): SGHTA, FQGNSA. The CDR3 nucleotides read TGTGCCAGCAGCTTATCTATAGTGAACACTGAAGCTTTCTTT. This codes for CASSLSIVNTEAFF.

The V gene is TRBV7-9, the J gene TRBJ1-1; unclear D gene. Per germline, CDR1 SEHNR and CDR2 FQNEAQ (reference sequence). CDR3 size: 15 residues. Trimming pared 8 bases from V and 4 bases from J, leaving 20 bases between. DNA for the CDR3: TGTGCCAGCTTACGAACTTCGGGCGGGTCCACTGAAGCTTTCTTT. This gives the protein CASLRTSGGSTEAFF.

This clone was counted once. The V call is TRBV3-1 (or the pseudogene TRBV3-2), the J call TRBJ1-1; no reliable D call. The germline V gene encodes CDR1 LGHDT and CDR2 YNNKEL (reference sequence). Trimming removed 2 bases from V and 3 bases from J, with 7 bases in between. This CDR3 comprises 13 residues. The CDR3: CASSQTRDTEAFF. In DNA, the CDR3 is TGTGCCAGCAGCCAAACGAGGGACACTGAAGCTTTCTTT.

The chain has TRBV2 and TRBJ1-2, with 7 nucleotides matching TRBD1. The germline V gene encodes CDR1 SNHLY and CDR2 FYNNEI. The CDR3 is 14 residues long. V shed 1 base, J shed 3 bases, and the junction held 2 bases outside the gene matches. CDR3 sequence: CASSEGGTDYGYTF. DNA for the CDR3: TGTGCCAGCAGTGAAGGGGGGACAGACTATGGCTACACCTTC.

This chain uses TRBV5-4 with TRBJ2-2; maybe TRBD1 (6 bases). Trimming took off 4 bases at V and 0 bases at J, with 10 bases between the two ends. Germline-derived CDR1 and CDR2 are SGHNT and YYREEE (reference sequence). The CDR3 runs 15 residues. In DNA form, the CDR3 reads TGTGCCAGCAGCCCCGGGACAACGAACACCGGGGAGCTGTTTTTT. This codes for CASSPGTTNTGELFF.

CDR3 in DNA: TGTGCCAGCAGCTTAATGAGCGGGGGTAAACAAGAGACCCAGTACTTC. Protein sequence: CASSLMSGGKQETQYF. J is TRBJ2-5 and V is TRBV11-2; 8 positions match TRBD2. The CDR3 loop spans 16 amino acids. Germline V gene data show CDR1 as SGHAT and CDR2 as FQNNGV. V lost 2 bases and J lost 2; bases outside the gene matches: 7.

The gene calls are TRBV4-1 and TRBJ1-1; TRBD1 agrees at 8 bases. The V gene end was trimmed by 4 bases and the J gene end by 3 bases; junction bases not matched to a gene: 16. This CDR3 has 18 residues. Germline CDR1 and CDR2: MGHRA and YSYEKL. The CDR3 DNA reads TGCGCCAGCAGCCGTCAACTCCCCGGACAGGGCGGTCACACTGAAGCTTTCTTT. Translated: CASSRQLPGQGGHTEAFF.

The chain is built from TRBV10-2 and TRBJ2-3, with D perhaps TRBD2 (6 bases). V was trimmed by 11 bases and J by 0 bases, leaving 12 bases between them. Germline loops: CDR1 WSHSY, CDR2 SAAADI. The CDR3 sequence is 13 residues long. The CDR3 sequence: CAAVAVSTDTQYF. As DNA, the CDR3 is TGCGCCGCGGTAGCGGTTAGCACAGATACGCAGTATTTT.

This chain links TRBV3-1 (or the pseudogene TRBV3-2) with TRBJ2-1; 8 nucleotides align to TRBD1. Germline CDR1 is LGHDT and CDR2 is YNNKEL (reference sequence). The CDR3 has 15 amino acids. Losses at the gene ends were 3 bases for V and 6 bases for J; bases not matched to a gene: 7. Here the CDR3 DNA reads TGTGCCAGCAGCCAGGCCGGACAGGGCCTCAATGAGCAGTTCTTC. Amino acids: CASSQAGQGLNEQFF.

The chain is built from TRBV11-2 and TRBJ2-5; TRBD1 agrees at 9 bases. Germline lookup yields CDR1 SGHAT and CDR2 FQNNGV. This CDR3 contains 15 residues. J was trimmed by 5 bases and V by 1 base; bases with no gene match: 5. The CDR3 here is CASSLVATGGETQYF. The CDR3 DNA sequence: TGTGCCAGCAGCTTAGTAGCGACAGGGGGGGAGACCCAGTACTTC.